The sample holds many counts of the clone carrying this T cell receptor (beta chain). Its antigen is unknown. This entry is derived from a study of T cells in Graves' hyperthyroidism and ophthalmopathy. Notes on the study in general: Most thyroid clonotypes expanded above 0.001 were also detected in blood. It was a median approximately six months before onset that the model predicted ophthalmopathy. A model of 13 V-J features distinguished ophthalmopathy from stable hyperthyroidism.

Graves' hyperthyroidism without ophthalmopathy progression within 18 months was termed stable. Regions amplified from RNA transcripts were the TCR beta CDR3 regions. HTBI primers were employed in a first-round RT-PCR of the TCR CDR3. TCRdb ran MiXCR on the multiplex PCR reads and lists one entry per CDR3 protein. The sample holds 400,000 to 500,000 distinct CDR3 sequences; roughly 13% are singletons and the top ten take about 4.9%. The sequencing input was blood. The source is a woman younger than 35 with Graves' hyperthyroidism.

Here the CDR3 reads CASSSNDRGNQPQHF. As DNA, the CDR3 is TGTGCCAGCAGTTCCAACGACAGGGGCAATCAGCCCCAGCATTTT. The chain employs TRBV28 and TRBJ1-5; 7 bases fit TRBD1. The CDR3 loop spans 15 amino acids. J gave up 2 bases and V 4 bases, and 5 bases lay outside the gene matches. Germline CDR1 is MDHEN and CDR2 is SYDVKM.